Sequencing of this T cell receptor beta chain was carried out in a study of TIL therapy for anti-PD-1-resistant metastatic lung cancer. Germline V gene lookup returns CDR1 SNHLY and CDR2 FYNNEI. This CDR3 comprises 16 residues. V shed 5 bases and J shed 3 bases, with 14 bases lying between them. The immunoSEQ assay was v3. TCRdb's table, derived via immunoSEQ multiplex PCR, lists solely in-frame clones and lacks some. The sample carries 95,000 or so clones, roughly 65% recorded once. Noted time point: pre-treatment sample, taken before nivolumab and TIL therapy. The tumor samples were excised metastases, mostly pleural nodules or supraclavicular lymph nodes.

The clonotype comes from a person aged 30 to 80 with non-small cell lung cancer. The chain joins TRBV2 to TRBJ1-6; tentative D call: TRBD1 (6 bases). Sequenced here: tumor tissue, sampled at baseline. This chain's CDR3 is CASSSRLTGYNSPLHF. The CDR3 nucleotides read TGTGCCAGCAGTTCAAGGCTGACAGGCTATAATTCACCCCTCCACTTT.